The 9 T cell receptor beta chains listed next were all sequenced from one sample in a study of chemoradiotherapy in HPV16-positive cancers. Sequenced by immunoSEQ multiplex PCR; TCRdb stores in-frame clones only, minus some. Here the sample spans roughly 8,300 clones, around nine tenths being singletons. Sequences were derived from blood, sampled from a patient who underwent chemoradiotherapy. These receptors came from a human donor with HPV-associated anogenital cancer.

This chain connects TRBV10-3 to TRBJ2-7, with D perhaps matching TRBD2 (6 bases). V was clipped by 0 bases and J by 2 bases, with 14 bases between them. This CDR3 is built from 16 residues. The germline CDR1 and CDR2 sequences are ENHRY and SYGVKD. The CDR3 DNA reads TGTGCCATCAGTGAGTCGGGGGGACCGCAAACCTACGAGCAGTACTTC. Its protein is CAISESGGPQTYEQYF.

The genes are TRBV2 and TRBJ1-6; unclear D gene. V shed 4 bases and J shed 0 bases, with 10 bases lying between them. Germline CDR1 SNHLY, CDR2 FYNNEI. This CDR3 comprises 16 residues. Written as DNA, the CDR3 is TGTGCCAGCAGTGTCAGGCAGAGCTCCTATAATTCACCCCTCCACTTT. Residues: CASSVRQSSYNSPLHF.

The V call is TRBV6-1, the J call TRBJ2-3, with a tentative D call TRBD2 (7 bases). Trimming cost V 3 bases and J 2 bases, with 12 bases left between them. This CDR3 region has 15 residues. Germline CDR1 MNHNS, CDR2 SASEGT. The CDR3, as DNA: TGTGCCAGCAGTGATAATCGGGGGGCCACAGATACGCAGTATTTT. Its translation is CASSDNRGATDTQYF.

Written as DNA, the CDR3 is TGTGCCAGCAGCTGGGGGATCACAGATACGCAGTATTTT. It yields the protein CASSWGITDTQYF. The V gene is TRBV7-2, the J gene TRBJ2-3; D tentatively fits TRBD1 or TRBD2 (5 bases each). The germline V and J ends were trimmed by 4 bases and 2 bases, with 7 bases remaining between them. The CDR3 sequence is 13 residues long. CDR1 and CDR2 (germline): SGHTA, FQGNSA.

The CDR3 region has the DNA TGTGCCAGCAGCTTAGATTATGGCTACACCTTC. Protein sequence: CASSLDYGYTF. V is TRBV7-9 and J is TRBJ1-2, with D hard to call. Trimming stripped 1 base from V and 5 bases from J, with 2 bases between. There are 11 residues in the CDR3. Per germline, CDR1 SEHNR and CDR2 FQNEAQ (reference sequence). The full variable domain, its missing parts supplied by reference TRBV7-9 and TRBJ1-2, is DTGVSQNPRHKITKRGQNVTFRCDPISEHNRLYWYRQTLGQGPEFLTYFQNEAQLEKSRLLSDRFSAERPKGSFSTLEIQRTEQGDSAMYLCASSLDYGYTFGSGTRLTVV.

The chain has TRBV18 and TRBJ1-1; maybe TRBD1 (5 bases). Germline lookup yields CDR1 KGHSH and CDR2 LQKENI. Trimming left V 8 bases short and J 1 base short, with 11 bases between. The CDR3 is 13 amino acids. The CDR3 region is CASTGGRNTEAFF. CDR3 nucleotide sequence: TGTGCCAGCACCGGGGGACGGAACACTGAAGCTTTCTTT.

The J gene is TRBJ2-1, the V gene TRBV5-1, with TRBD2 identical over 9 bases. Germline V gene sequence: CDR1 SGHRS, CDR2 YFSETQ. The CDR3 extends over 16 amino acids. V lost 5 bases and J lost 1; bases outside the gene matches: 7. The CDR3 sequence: CASSSSTSGSYNEQFF. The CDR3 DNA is TGCGCCAGCAGTTCCTCGACTAGCGGATCCTACAATGAGCAGTTCTTC.

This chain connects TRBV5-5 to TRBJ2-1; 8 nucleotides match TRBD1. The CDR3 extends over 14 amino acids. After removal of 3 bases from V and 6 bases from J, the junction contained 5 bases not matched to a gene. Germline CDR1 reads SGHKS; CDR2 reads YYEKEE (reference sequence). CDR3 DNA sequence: TGTGCCAGCAGCTCCGGACAGGGAACCAATGAGCAGTTCTTC. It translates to CASSSGQGTNEQFF.

The DNA for the CDR3 is TGTGCTAGTGGTTTGGCCCCAACAGGGAACCAGCCCCAGCATTTT. Protein product: CASGLAPTGNQPQHF. V is TRBV12-5 and J is TRBJ1-5; possible D gene TRBD1, 6 bases. The CDR3 covers 15 residues. The V end lost 1 base, the J end lost 7 bases, and 14 bases lay between the germline ends. Germline lookup yields CDR1 LGHNT and CDR2 FRNRAP.